The 24 T cell receptor beta chains below come from one sample, sequenced in a study of response to subunit inactivated influenza vaccine. TCRdb itself ran the RT-PCR reads through MiXCR, one entry per CDR3 protein. The sample records 650,000 or so distinct CDR3 sequences, about 15% being singletons. The specimen was PBMCs from blood, collected approximately 15 days before vaccination. All receptors come from a middle-aged man who received an inactivated influenza vaccine.

The J gene is TRBJ1-2, the V gene TRBV2; possibly TRBD1 for D (6 bases). The CDR3 spans 17 residues. V lost 6 bases and J 5 bases, leaving 25 bases between the germline ends. Germline V CDR1 and CDR2: SNHLY, FYNNEI. DNA for the CDR3: TGTGCCAGCAGAGGACCCTTTTCGGCAGGGGCGGGGTATGGCTACACCTTC. Protein sequence: CASRGPFSAGAGYGYTF. Supplemented by reference TRBV2 and TRBJ1-2, the full variable domain reads EPEVTQTPSHQVTQMGQEVILRCVPISNHLYFYWYRQILGQKVEFLVSFYNNEISEKSEIFDDQFSVERPDGSNFTLKIRSTKLEDSAMYFCASRGPFSAGAGYGYTFGSGTRLTVV.

This sequence joins TRBV13 and TRBJ1-2; TRBD1 matches 8 bases. The CDR3 spans 17 residues. In germline, CDR1 is PRHDT, CDR2 FYEKMQ (reference sequence). V lost 2 bases, J lost 6 bases, and 14 bases stayed unmatched. CDR3 bases: TGTGCCAGCAGCTTAATATCCCGTGGCGGACAGGGCCATGGCTACACCTTC. This translates into CASSLISRGGQGHGYTF.

The chain couples TRBV11-2 to TRBJ1-1, with D unresolved. The ends were cut back, 3 bases at V and 1 base at J, with 12 bases in the middle. The CDR3 contains 15 residues. CDR1 is SGHAT and CDR2 is FQNNGV in the germline V gene. DNA of the CDR3: TGTGCCAGCAGCTTCGGCTCGGTTAGGAACACTGAAGCTTTCTTT. Translating it yields CASSFGSVRNTEAFF.

This chain links TRBV20-1 with TRBJ2-3; D gene unclear. The germline gives CDR1 DFQATT, CDR2 SNEGSKA (reference sequence). This CDR3 has 12 amino acids. V lost 1 base and J 8 bases, leaving 10 bases between the germline ends. As DNA, the CDR3 is TGCAGTGCTAGAGTTCCATCCAGTACGCAGTATTTT. This sequence encodes CSARVPSSTQYF.

The chain links TRBV7-2 to TRBJ2-3, with unresolved D. The CDR3 is 15 residues long. V gave up 5 bases and J gave up 6 bases, with 18 bases separating them. The V gene's germline CDR1 is SGHTA and CDR2 FQGNSA. CDR3 DNA sequence: TGTGCCAGCAGCATACTTGTGGCCGCCCCGGATACGCAGTATTTT. Translation: CASSILVAAPDTQYF.

This clonotype was recorded a few times. The V gene is TRBV27, the J gene TRBJ2-7, with 9 bases matching TRBD1. Trimming removed 5 bases from V and 3 bases from J; junction bases left unmatched: 5. Germline V gene sequence: CDR1 MNHEY, CDR2 SMNVEV (reference sequence). The CDR3 spans 14 residues. The CDR3 nucleotides are TGTGCCAGCAGTATGACAGGGGGAAACTACGAGCAGTACTTC. This gives the protein CASSMTGGNYEQYF.

The chain has TRBV6-8 and TRBJ2-1, with 7 bases lining up with TRBD2. V lost 11 bases and J lost 6; bases outside the gene matches: 10. The CDR3 consists of 13 residues. Germline V CDR1 and CDR2: MNHGY, SAAAGT. The chain's CDR3 is CAGGERGPNEQFF. The DNA of the CDR3 is TGTGCCGGGGGAGAGCGGGGCCCCAATGAGCAGTTCTTC.

This clonotype has a handful of counts. V is TRBV28 and J is TRBJ2-1; D is unresolved. Germline assignment: CDR1 MDHEN and CDR2 SYDVKM. V lost 4 bases to trimming and J lost 0 bases, with 13 bases between them. The CDR3 extends over 16 amino acids. CDR3 in DNA: TGTGCCAGCAGTTCGTCAGTGAGGAGCTCCTACAATGAGCAGTTCTTC. This encodes CASSSSVRSSYNEQFF.

This clonotype was found a few times. V gene TRBV12-3 or TRBV12-4 combines with J gene TRBJ2-3; TRBD1 or TRBD2 may be the D gene (5 bases each). The V and J ends lost 1 base and 0 bases respectively, with 11 bases between them. This CDR3 has 16 amino acids. This CDR3 is CASSLGGDLSTDTQYF. CDR3 nucleotides: TGTGCCAGCAGTTTAGGAGGGGACCTTAGCACAGATACGCAGTATTTT.

This clonotype was found a few times. This rearrangement joins TRBV28 to TRBJ2-1, with a possible D match to TRBD2 (5 bases). Germline loops: CDR1 MDHEN, CDR2 SYDVKM. This CDR3 contains 17 residues. Deletions cut 5 bases from V and 8 bases from J, with 25 bases between. CDR3 in DNA: TGTGCCAGCAGTCTCCTCTTGCGGCTCGACTATAGCGATGAGCAGTTCTTC. It is translated as CASSLLLRLDYSDEQFF.

This clonotype occurred many times. The chain recombines TRBV4-2 with TRBJ2-1, with D hard to call. Looked up from germline, CDR1 is LGHNA and CDR2 is YNFKEQ. The ends were cut back, 0 bases at V and 9 bases at J, with 9 bases in the middle. The CDR3 covers 13 residues. Written as DNA, the CDR3 is TGTGCCAGCAGCCAAGATCGTGGCGGTGAGCAGTTCTTC. Translated: CASSQDRGGEQFF.

The V gene is TRBV5-1, the J gene TRBJ2-3; D is unclear. CDR1 SGHRS and CDR2 YFSETQ come from the germline V gene. V was shortened by 1 base and J by 0 bases, with 9 bases between the two germline ends. The CDR3 runs 15 residues. In nucleotides, the CDR3 is TGCGCCAGCAGCTTGATCGCCAAGAGCACAGATACGCAGTATTTT. Encoded protein: CASSLIAKSTDTQYF.

J is TRBJ2-2 and V is TRBV5-6, with D unclear. The CDR3 extends over 13 amino acids. Germline lookup yields CDR1 SGHDT and CDR2 YYEEEE. Between the trimmed V and J ends, which lost 0 bases and 6 bases, there was a span of 6 bases. CDR3 DNA: TGTGCCAGCAGCTTGGCCAGCCCCGGGGAGCTGTTTTTT. It specifies CASSLASPGELFF.

This chain uses TRBV12-3 or TRBV12-4 with TRBJ2-1, with D perhaps matching TRBD2 (5 bases). The germline V and J ends were trimmed by 3 bases and 3 bases, with 12 bases remaining between them. The CDR3 extends over 15 amino acids. Written as DNA, the CDR3 is TGTGCCAGCAGTTTTGGAGGTATAATCTACAATGAGCAGTTCTTC. It translates to CASSFGGIIYNEQFF.

The CDR3 sequence: CASSPIGQGTSGVYQETQYF. CDR3 sequence (DNA): TGCGCCAGCAGCCCAATTGGACAGGGAACTAGCGGGGTGTACCAAGAGACCCAGTACTTC. The chain joins TRBV5-1 to TRBJ2-5; TRBD2 aligns across 10 bases. The CDR3 runs to 20 residues. Germline V gives CDR1 SGHRS, CDR2 YFSETQ. V dropped 4 bases and J dropped 0; count of bases not matched to a gene: 18.

V is TRBV12-3 or TRBV12-4 and J is TRBJ2-2; D tentatively fits TRBD1 or TRBD2 (5 bases each). This CDR3 is built from 13 residues. Trimming left V 7 bases short and J 5 bases short, with 11 bases between. In DNA form, the CDR3 reads TGTGCCAGCACTTGGGACGGGACCGGGGAGCTGTTTTTT. The encoded protein is CASTWDGTGELFF.

V and J are TRBV20-1 and TRBJ1-5; D unclear. Per germline, CDR1 DFQATT and CDR2 SNEGSKA (reference sequence). The CDR3 has 16 residues. Trimming removed 0 bases at V and 1 base at J, with 13 bases between. The DNA of the CDR3 is TGCAGTGCTAGAGATCAGGCCCCGCGGAGCAATCAGCCCCAGCATTTT. Translated, it gives CSARDQAPRSNQPQHF.

This clonotype appeared once. The chain uses TRBV4-1 and TRBJ2-4; D might be TRBD2 (6 bases). Per germline, CDR1 MGHRA and CDR2 YSYEKL. Trimming cost V 0 bases and J 6 bases, with 15 bases left between them. The CDR3 contains 16 residues. The chain's CDR3 is CASSQDLAGWLNIQYF. CDR3 coding DNA: TGCGCCAGCAGCCAAGATCTTGCGGGATGGTTAAACATTCAGTACTTC.

DNA of the CDR3: TGTGCCAGCAGTTTCGCGGGACTAGCGGGAGAGACCCAGTACTTC. Protein: CASSFAGLAGETQYF. The chain employs TRBV27 and TRBJ2-5, with 12 bases matching TRBD2. V dropped 3 bases and J dropped 4; count of bases not matched to a gene: 3. The V gene's germline CDR1 is MNHEY and CDR2 SMNVEV (reference sequence). This CDR3 is built from 15 residues.

This chain uses TRBV6-5 with TRBJ2-7; D ambiguous. The CDR3 runs 12 residues. V was cut by 5 bases and J by 7 bases, with 12 bases left in between. Germline assignment: CDR1 MNHEY and CDR2 SVGAGI. The chain's CDR3 is CASSAHMGEQYF. The CDR3, as DNA: TGTGCCAGCAGTGCCCACATGGGAGAGCAGTACTTC.

This clonotype has at least ten counts. This sequence joins TRBV30 and TRBJ1-1; 9 nucleotides match TRBD1. V shed 7 bases and J 4 bases; nucleotides not matched to a gene: 7. CDR1 is GTSNPN and CDR2 is SVGIG in the germline V gene (reference sequence). The CDR3 runs 13 residues. The CDR3 region is CALDRGRGTEAFF. As DNA, the CDR3 is TGTGCCTTGGACAGGGGAAGGGGCACTGAAGCTTTCTTT. Full variable domain (remainder filled in from reference TRBV30 and TRBJ1-1): SQTIHQWPATLVQPVGSPLSLECTVEGTSNPNLYWYRQAAGRGLQLLFYSVGIGQISSEVPQNLSASRPQDRQFILSSKKLLLSDSGFYLCALDRGRGTEAFFGQGTRLTVV.

This clonotype was seen a handful of times. The J gene is TRBJ2-1, the V gene TRBV27, with TRBD2 identical over 9 bases. Trimming removed 2 bases from V and 5 bases from J; junction bases left unmatched: 4. CDR3 size: 15 residues. Germline V gives CDR1 MNHEY, CDR2 SMNVEV (reference sequence). CDR3 amino acids: CASSLIAGVHNEQFF. CDR3 DNA sequence: TGTGCCAGCAGTTTAATAGCGGGAGTCCACAATGAGCAGTTCTTC.

The rearrangement links TRBV4-3 to TRBJ2-1; D might be TRBD2 (6 bases). Deletions cut 0 bases from V and 4 bases from J, with 19 bases between. Germline CDR1 and CDR2: LGHNA and YSLEER. The CDR3 runs 18 residues. CDR3 loop: CASSQESFRLANYNEQFF. As DNA, the CDR3 is TGCGCCAGCAGCCAAGAATCGTTTCGGCTAGCGAATTACAATGAGCAGTTCTTC.

The rearrangement uses TRBV12-3 or TRBV12-4 and TRBJ2-1; 15 bases are shared with TRBD2. The CDR3 spans 15 residues. V lost 5 bases, J lost 12 bases, and 8 bases stayed unmatched. The CDR3 region has the DNA TGTGCCAGCAGTCAGCGGACTAGCGGGGGGGCGGCGCAGTTCTTC. Its protein product is CASSQRTSGGAAQFF.